This T cell receptor (beta chain) was sequenced during a study of vaccination effects on CD4 cells after COVID-19. Before sequencing, viral peptide pools were used by the ViraFEST assay to expand antigen-specific CD4+ T cells. Isolating CD4+ T cells followed approximately 10 days of culture. Nucleocapsid antibodies stayed negative before and after vaccination, showing no earlier SARS-CoV-2 infection. This clone was found a few times. The antigen is unknown. Sequencing was performed with immunoSEQ multiplex PCR; in TCRdb, only in-frame clones are kept and a portion is missing. Of roughly 35,000 clones in the sample, around 78% were seen once. This sample comprised CD4+ T cells from PBMCs cultured with HCoV-OC43 spike peptides, obtained before COVID-19 vaccination. Documented subset: HCoV-OC43 spike overlapping peptide pool stimulation. The source is a human donor who received a COVID-19 vaccine.

Here the CDR3 DNA reads TGTGCCAGCAGTTACAGGGAATCAAAGGGCAATGAGCAGTTCTTC. This gives the protein CASSYRESKGNEQFF. The V and J genes are TRBV6-2 or TRBV6-3 and TRBJ2-1; D is undetermined. The CDR3 has 15 amino acids. In germline, CDR1 is MNHEY, CDR2 SVGEGT. Deletions cut 2 bases from V and 6 bases from J, with 14 bases between.